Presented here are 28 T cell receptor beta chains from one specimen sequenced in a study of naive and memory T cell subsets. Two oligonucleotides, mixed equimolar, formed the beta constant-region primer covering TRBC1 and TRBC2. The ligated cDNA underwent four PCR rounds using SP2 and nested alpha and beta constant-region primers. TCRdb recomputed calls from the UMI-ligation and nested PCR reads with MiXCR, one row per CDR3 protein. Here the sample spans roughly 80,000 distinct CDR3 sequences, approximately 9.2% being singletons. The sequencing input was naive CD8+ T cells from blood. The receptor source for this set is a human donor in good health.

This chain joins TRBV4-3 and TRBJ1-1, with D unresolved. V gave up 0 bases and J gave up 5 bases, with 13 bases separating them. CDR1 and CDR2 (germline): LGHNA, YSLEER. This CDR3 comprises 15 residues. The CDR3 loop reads CASSQDTARDTEAFF. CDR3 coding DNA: TGCGCCAGCAGCCAAGACACCGCCCGGGATACTGAAGCTTTCTTT.

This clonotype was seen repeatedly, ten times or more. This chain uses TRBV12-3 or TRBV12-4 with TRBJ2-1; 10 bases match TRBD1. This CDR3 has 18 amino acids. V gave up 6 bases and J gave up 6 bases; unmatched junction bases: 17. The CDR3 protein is CASSSGTGATGGRNEQFF. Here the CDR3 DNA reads TGTGCCAGCAGCTCCGGGACAGGGGCAACGGGAGGTCGCAATGAGCAGTTCTTC.

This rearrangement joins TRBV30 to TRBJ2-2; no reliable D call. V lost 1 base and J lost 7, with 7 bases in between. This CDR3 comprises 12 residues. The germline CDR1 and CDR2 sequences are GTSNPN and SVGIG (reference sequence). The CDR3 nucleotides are TGTGCCTGGAGTGAACTGATCGGGGAGCTGTTTTTT. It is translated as CAWSELIGELFF. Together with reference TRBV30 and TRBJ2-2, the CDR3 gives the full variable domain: SQTIHQWPATLVQPVGSPLSLECTVEGTSNPNLYWYRQAAGRGLQLLFYSVGIGQISSEVPQNLSASRPQDRQFILSSKKLLLSDSGFYLCAWSELIGELFFGEGSRLTVL.

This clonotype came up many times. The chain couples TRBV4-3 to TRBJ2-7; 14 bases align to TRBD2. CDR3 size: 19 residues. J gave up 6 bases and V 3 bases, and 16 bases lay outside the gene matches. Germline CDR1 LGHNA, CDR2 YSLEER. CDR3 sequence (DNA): TGCGCCAGCAGCCAGAGGTTGGGGGCGGGACTAGCGGGAGTAAGCGAGCAGTACTTC. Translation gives CASSQRLGAGLAGVSEQYF.

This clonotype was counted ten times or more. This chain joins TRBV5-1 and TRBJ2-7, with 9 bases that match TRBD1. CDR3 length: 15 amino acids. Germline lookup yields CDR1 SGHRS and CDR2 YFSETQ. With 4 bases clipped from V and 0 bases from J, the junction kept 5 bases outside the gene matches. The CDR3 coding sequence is TGCGCCAGCAGCGGAGGACAGGGGAGCTCCTACGAGCAGTACTTC. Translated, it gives CASSGGQGSSYEQYF.

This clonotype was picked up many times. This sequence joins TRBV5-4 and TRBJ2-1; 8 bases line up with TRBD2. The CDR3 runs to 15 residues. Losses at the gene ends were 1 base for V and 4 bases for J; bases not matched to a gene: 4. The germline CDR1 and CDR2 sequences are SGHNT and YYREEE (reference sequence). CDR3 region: CASSLKREIYNEQFF. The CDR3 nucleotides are TGTGCCAGCAGCTTGAAGCGGGAGATTTACAATGAGCAGTTCTTC.

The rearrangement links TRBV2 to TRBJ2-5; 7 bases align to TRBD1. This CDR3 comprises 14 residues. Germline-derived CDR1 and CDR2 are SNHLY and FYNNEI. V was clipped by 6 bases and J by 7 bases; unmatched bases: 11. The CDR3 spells CASRGSGQVRTQYF. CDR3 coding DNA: TGTGCCAGCAGGGGGTCTGGACAGGTTAGGACCCAGTACTTC.

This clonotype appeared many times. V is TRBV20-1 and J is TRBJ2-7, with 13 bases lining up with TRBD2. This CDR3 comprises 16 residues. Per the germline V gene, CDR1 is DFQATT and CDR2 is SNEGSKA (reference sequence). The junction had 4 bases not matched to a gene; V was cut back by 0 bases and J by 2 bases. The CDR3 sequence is CSAREGTSGITYEQYF. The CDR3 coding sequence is TGCAGTGCTAGAGAAGGGACTAGCGGGATCACCTACGAGCAGTACTTC.

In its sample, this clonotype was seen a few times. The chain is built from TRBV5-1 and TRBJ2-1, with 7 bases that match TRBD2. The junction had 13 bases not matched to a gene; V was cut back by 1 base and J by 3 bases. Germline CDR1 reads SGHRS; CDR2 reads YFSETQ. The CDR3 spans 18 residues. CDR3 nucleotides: TGCGCCAGCAGCTTGTTTGGTGGCGGGAGAAGTATCTACAATGAGCAGTTCTTC. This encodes CASSLFGGGRSIYNEQFF. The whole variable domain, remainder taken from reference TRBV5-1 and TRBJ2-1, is KAGVTQTPRYLIKTRGQQVTLSCSPISGHRSVSWYQQTPGQGLQFLFEYFSETQRNKGNFPGRFSGRQFSNSRSEMNVSTLELGDSALYLCASSLFGGGRSIYNEQFFGPGTRLTVL.

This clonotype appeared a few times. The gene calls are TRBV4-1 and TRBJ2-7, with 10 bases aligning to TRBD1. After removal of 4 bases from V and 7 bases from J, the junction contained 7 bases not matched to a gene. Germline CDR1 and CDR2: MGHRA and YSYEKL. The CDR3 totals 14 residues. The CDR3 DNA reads TGCGCCAGCAGCCCGCGACAGGGGGCGAGTGAGCAGTACTTC. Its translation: CASSPRQGASEQYF.

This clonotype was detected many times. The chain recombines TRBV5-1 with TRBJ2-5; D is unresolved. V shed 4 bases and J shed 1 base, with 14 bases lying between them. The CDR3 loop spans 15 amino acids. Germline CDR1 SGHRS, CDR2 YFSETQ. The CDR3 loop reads CASSLDNLPQETQYF. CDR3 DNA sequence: TGCGCCAGCAGCCTTGACAATCTTCCCCAAGAGACCCAGTACTTC. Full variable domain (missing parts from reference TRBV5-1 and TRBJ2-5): KAGVTQTPRYLIKTRGQQVTLSCSPISGHRSVSWYQQTPGQGLQFLFEYFSETQRNKGNFPGRFSGRQFSNSRSEMNVSTLELGDSALYLCASSLDNLPQETQYFGPGTRLLVL.

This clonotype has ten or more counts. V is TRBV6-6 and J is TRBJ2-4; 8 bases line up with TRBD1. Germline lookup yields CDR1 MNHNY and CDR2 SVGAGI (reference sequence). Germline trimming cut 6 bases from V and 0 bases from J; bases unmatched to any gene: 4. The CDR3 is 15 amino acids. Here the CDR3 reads CASSMTGVAKNIQYF. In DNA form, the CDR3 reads TGTGCCAGCAGCATGACAGGGGTAGCCAAAAACATTCAGTACTTC.

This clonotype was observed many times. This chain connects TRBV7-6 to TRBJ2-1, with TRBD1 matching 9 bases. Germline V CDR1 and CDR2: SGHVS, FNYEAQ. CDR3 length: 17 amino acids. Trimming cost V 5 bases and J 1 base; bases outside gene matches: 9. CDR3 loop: CASSAGTGTSSYNEQFF. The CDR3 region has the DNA TGTGCCAGCAGCGCTGGGACAGGGACATCTTCCTACAATGAGCAGTTCTTC. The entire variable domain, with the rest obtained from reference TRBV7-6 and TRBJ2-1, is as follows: GAGVSQSPRYKVTKRGQDVALRCDPISGHVSLYWYRQALGQGPEFLTYFNYEAQQDKSGLPNDRFSAERPEGSISTLTIQRTEQRDSAMYRCASSAGTGTSSYNEQFFGPGTRLTVL.

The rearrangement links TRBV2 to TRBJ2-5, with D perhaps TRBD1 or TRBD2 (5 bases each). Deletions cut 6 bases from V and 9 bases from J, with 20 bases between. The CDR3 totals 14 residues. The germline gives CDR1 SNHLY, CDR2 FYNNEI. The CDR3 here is CASRGTRTWAPQYF. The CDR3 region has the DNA TGTGCCAGCAGAGGGACCCGGACGTGGGCGCCCCAGTACTTC.

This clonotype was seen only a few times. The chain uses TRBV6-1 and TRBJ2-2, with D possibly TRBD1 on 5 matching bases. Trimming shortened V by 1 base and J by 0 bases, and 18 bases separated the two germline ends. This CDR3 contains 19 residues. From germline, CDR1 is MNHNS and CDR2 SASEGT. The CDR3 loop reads CASSEGAGPRLTNTGELFF. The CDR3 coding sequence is TGTGCCAGCAGTGAAGGGGCAGGGCCCAGGCTCACGAACACCGGGGAGCTGTTTTTT.

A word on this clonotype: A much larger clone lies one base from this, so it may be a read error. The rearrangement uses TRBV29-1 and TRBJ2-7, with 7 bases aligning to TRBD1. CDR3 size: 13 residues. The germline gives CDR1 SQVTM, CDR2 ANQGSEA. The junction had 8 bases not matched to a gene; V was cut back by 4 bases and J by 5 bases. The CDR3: CSVGEQGTDEQYF. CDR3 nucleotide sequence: TGCAGCGTTGGAGAACAGGGGACCGACGAGCAGTACTTC.

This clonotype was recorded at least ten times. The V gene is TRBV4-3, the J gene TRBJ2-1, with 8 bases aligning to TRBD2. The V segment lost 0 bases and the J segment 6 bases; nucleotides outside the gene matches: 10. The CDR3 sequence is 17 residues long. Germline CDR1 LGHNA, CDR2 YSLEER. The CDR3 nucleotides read TGCGCCAGCAGCCAAGACCACCCGGGACTAGTTGCCAATGAGCAGTTCTTC. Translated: CASSQDHPGLVANEQFF.

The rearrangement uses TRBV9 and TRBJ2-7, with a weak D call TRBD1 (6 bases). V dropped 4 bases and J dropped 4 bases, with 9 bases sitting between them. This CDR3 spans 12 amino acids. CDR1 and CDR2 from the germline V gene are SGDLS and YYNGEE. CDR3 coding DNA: TGTGCCAGCAGCCATACAGGGTACGAGCAGTACTTC. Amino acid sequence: CASSHTGYEQYF.

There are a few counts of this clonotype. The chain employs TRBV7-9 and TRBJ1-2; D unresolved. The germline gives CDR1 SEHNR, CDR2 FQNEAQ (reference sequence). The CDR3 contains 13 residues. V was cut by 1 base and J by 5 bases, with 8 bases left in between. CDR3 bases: TGTGCCAGCAGCTTAGGGCTCACGTATGGCTACACCTTC. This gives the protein CASSLGLTYGYTF. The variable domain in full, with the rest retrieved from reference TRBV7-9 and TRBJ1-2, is DTGVSQNPRHKITKRGQNVTFRCDPISEHNRLYWYRQTLGQGPEFLTYFQNEAQLEKSRLLSDRFSAERPKGSFSTLEIQRTEQGDSAMYLCASSLGLTYGYTFGSGTRLTVV.

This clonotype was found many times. The DNA of the CDR3 is TGTGCCAGCAGCTCTAGTTCTTACCAGGGGGACTACGAGCAGTACTTC. Its protein is CASSSSSYQGDYEQYF. V and J are TRBV7-2 and TRBJ2-7; 7 nucleotides align to TRBD1. Losses at the gene ends were 4 bases for V and 3 bases for J; bases not matched to a gene: 12. Germline assignment: CDR1 SGHTA and CDR2 FQGNSA. The CDR3 covers 16 residues. Looking up the rest from reference TRBV7-2 and TRBJ2-7 gives the full variable domain: GAGVSQSPSNKVTEKGKDVELRCDPISGHTALYWYRQSLGQGLEFLIYFQGNSAPDKSGLPSDRFSAERTGGSVSTLTIQRTQQEDSAVYLCASSSSSYQGDYEQYFGPGTRLTVT.

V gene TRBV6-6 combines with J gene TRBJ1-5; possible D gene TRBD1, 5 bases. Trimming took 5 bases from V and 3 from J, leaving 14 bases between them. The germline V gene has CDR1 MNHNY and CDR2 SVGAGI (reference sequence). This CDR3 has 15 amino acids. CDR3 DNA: TGTGCCAGCAGTACCGATCAGGGTTCCAATCAGCCCCAGCATTTT. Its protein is CASSTDQGSNQPQHF.

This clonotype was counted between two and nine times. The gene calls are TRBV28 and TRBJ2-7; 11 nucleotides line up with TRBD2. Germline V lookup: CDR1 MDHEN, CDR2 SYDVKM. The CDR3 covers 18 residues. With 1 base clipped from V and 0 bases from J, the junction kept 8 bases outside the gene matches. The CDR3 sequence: CASSLFLAGGRSSYEQYF. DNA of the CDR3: TGTGCCAGCAGTTTATTTCTAGCGGGAGGTCGTAGCTCCTACGAGCAGTACTTC. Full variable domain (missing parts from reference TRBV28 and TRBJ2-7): DVKVTQSSRYLVKRTGEKVFLECVQDMDHENMFWYRQDPGLGLRLIYFSYDVKMKEKGDIPEGYSVSREKKERFSLILESASTNQTSMYLCASSLFLAGGRSSYEQYFGPGTRLTVT.

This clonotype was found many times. The CDR3 is CSASRPGLANNEQFF. The CDR3 coding sequence is TGCAGTGCTAGCAGGCCGGGACTAGCCAACAATGAGCAGTTCTTC. V gene TRBV20-1 combines with J gene TRBJ2-1, with 9 bases fitting TRBD2. The trim removed 3 bases at V and 5 bases at J, leaving 8 bases unmatched. CDR3 size: 15 residues. Germline assignment: CDR1 DFQATT and CDR2 SNEGSKA (reference sequence).

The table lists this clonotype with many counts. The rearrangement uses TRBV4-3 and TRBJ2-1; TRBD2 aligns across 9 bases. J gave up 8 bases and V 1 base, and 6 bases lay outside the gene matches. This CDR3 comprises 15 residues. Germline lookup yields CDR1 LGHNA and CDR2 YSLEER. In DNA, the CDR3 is TGCGCCAGCAGCCAAGGGGCGGGAGGGCCCTATGAGCAGTTCTTC. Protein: CASSQGAGGPYEQFF.

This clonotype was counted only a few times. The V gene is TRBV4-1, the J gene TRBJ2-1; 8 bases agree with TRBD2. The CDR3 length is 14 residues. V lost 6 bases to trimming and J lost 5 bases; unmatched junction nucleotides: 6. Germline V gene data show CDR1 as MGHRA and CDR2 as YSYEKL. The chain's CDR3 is CASRAGGSNNEQFF. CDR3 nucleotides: TGCGCCAGCAGGGCGGGAGGAAGCAACAATGAGCAGTTCTTC.

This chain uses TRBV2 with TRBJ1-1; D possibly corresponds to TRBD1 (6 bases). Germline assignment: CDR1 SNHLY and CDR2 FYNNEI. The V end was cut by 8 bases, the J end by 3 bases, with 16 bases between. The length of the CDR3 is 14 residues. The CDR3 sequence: CASQGRPLDTEAFF. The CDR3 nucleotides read TGTGCCAGCCAGGGGCGACCTCTGGACACTGAAGCTTTCTTT. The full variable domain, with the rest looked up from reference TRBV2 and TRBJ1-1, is EPEVTQTPSHQVTQMGQEVILRCVPISNHLYFYWYRQILGQKVEFLVSFYNNEISEKSEIFDDQFSVERPDGSNFTLKIRSTKLEDSAMYFCASQGRPLDTEAFFGQGTRLTVV.

The CDR3 bases are TGCAGCGTTGAACCGACGACTAGCGGGAGCCCCTACGAGCAGTACTTC. This sequence encodes CSVEPTTSGSPYEQYF. The chain combines TRBV29-1 with TRBJ2-7; TRBD2 matches 12 bases. Losses at the gene ends were 2 bases for V and 2 bases for J; bases not matched to a gene: 7. From germline, CDR1 is SQVTM and CDR2 ANQGSEA. CDR3 size: 16 residues.

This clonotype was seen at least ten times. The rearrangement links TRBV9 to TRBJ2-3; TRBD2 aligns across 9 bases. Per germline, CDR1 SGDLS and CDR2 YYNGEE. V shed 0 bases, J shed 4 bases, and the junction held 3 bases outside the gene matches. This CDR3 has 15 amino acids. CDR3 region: CASSVGGRASDTQYF. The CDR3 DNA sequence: TGTGCCAGCAGCGTAGGCGGGAGGGCCTCAGATACGCAGTATTTT.